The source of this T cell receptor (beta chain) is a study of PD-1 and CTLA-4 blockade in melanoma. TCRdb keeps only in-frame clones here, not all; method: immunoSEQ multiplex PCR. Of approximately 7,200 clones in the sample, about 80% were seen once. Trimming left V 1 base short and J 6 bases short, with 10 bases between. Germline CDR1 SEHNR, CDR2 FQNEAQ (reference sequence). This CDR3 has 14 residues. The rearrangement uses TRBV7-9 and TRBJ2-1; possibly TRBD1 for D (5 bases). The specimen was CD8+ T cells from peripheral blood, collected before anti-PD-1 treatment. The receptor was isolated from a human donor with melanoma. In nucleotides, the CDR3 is TGTGCCAGCAGCTTAGAGGGGCAGTTCAATGAGCAGTTCTTC. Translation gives CASSLEGQFNEQFF.